This TCR beta chain was recovered during a study of CXCR3-negative and CXCR3-positive naive CD8 T cells. Each TRB cDNA library was prepared by 5' RACE (with UMI labels). TCRdb re-called the 5' RACE reads; one entry per CDR3 protein, DNA not given. This sample's clone table lists approximately 100,000 distinct CDR3 sequences. Broader study findings: Against CXCR3-negative naive cells, CXCR3-positive naive cells showed more hydrophobic TRB CDR3s. Comparison of naive subsets found surface CD5 to be comparable, and TCR strength was inferred on the basis of TRB CDR3 properties. Memory CD8+ T cell repertoires were far less diverse than both naive subsets.

The CDR3 is 14 amino acids. Germline assignment: CDR1 SGHAT and CDR2 FQNNGV. Concerning this clonotype itself: The antigen is unknown.

The sequence was collected from a human donor in good health. Some clones in this sample may be carry-over from other donors' samples. V usage is TRBV11-2 and J usage is TRBJ1-6; TCRdb's D call, TRBD1, is unchecked because there is no DNA. The sequenced material came from naive CXCR3+ CD8+ T cells from blood. As for subset: CD45RO-CCR7+CD27+CD95- naive CD8+ T cells expressing CXCR3 (TNR3+). Here the CDR3 reads CASGLGTGGSPLHF.